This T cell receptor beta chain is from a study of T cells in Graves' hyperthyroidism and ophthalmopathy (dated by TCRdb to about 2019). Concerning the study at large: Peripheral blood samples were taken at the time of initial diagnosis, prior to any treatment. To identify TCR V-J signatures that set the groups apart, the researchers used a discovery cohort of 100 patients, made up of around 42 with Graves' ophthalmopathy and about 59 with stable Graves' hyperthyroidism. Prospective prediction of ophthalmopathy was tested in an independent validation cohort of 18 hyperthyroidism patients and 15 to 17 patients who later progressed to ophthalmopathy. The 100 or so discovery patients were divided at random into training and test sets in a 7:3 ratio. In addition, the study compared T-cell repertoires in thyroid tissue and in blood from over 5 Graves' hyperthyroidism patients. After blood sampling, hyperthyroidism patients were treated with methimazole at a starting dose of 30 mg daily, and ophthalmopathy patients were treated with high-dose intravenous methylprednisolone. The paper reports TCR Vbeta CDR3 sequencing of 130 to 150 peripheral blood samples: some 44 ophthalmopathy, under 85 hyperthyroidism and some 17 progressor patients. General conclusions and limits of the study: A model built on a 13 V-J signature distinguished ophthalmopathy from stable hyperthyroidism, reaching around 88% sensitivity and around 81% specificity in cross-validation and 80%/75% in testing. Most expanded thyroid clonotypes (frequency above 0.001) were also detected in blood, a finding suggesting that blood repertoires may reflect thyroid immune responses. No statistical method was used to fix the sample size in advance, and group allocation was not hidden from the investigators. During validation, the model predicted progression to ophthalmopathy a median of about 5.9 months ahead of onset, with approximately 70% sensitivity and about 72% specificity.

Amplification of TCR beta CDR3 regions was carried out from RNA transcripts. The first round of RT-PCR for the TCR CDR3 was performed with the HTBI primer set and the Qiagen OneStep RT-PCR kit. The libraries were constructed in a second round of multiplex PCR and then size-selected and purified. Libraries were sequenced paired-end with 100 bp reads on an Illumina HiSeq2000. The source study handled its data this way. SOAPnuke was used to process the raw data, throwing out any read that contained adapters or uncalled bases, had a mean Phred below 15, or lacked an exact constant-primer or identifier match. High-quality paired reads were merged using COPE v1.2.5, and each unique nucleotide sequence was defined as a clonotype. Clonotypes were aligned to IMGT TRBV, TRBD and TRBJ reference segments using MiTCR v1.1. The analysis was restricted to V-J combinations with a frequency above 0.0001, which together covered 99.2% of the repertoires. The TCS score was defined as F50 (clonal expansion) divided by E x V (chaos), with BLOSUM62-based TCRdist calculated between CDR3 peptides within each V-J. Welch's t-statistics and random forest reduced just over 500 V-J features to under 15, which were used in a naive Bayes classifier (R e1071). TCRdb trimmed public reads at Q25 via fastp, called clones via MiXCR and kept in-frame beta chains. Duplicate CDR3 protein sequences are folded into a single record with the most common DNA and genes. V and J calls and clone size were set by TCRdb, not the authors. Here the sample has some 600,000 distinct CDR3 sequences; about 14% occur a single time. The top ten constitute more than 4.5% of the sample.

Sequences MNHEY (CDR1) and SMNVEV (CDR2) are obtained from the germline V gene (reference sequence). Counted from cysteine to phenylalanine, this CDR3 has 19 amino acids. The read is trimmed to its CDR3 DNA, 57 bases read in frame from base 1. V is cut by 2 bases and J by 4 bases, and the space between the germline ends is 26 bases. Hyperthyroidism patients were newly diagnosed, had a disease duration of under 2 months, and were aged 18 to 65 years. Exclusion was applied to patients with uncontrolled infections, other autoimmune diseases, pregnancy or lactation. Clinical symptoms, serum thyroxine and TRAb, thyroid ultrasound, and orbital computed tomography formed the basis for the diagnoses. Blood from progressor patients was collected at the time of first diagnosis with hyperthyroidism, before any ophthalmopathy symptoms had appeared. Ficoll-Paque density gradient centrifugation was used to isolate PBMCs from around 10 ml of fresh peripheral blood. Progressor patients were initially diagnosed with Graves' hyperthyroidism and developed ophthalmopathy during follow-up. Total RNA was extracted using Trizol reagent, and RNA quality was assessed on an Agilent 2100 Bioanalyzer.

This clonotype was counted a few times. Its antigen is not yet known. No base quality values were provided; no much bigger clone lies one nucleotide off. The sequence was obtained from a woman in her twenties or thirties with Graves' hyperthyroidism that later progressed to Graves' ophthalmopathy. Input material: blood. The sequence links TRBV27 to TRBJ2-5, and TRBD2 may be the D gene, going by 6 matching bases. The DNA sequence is TGTGCCAGCAGTTTAGCCGACCCGAGAGGGGTCATGGGGGGAGAGACCCAGTACTTC. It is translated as CASSLADPRGVMGGETQYF.